A single sample gave rise to the 9 T cell receptor beta chains below, sequenced in a study of spatial heterogeneity in lung cancer. Study findings and constraints: In tumors, expanded intratumoral alpha and beta TCR counts tracked mutation counts.

No antigen is known for these receptors. MiXCR, run by TCRdb on the 5' RACE reads, gives a single entry per CDR3 protein. Among several thousand distinct CDR3 sequences listed, about 7.7% were seen once. Time point in this sample: sample taken at primary tumor resection. The sequenced sample was lung tumor tissue, obtained at surgery. These receptors all come from a male donor with early-stage non-small cell lung cancer.

This clonotype was seen repeatedly, ten times or more. Since the library was made to target alpha chains, this beta chain is a stray read and its abundance is not meaningful. The rearrangement joins TRBV5-1 to TRBJ2-1; no reliable D call. CDR3 length: 14 amino acids. Per the germline V gene, CDR1 is SGHRS and CDR2 is YFSETQ. V was shortened by 5 bases and J by 9 bases, with 18 bases between the two germline ends. CDR3 nucleotide sequence: TGCGCCAGCAGATCTACTTTGACACCCGGTGAGCAGTTCTTC. Protein sequence: CASRSTLTPGEQFF.

The table lists this clonotype with a few counts. The library was designed around alpha chains, so this beta chain is a stray read whose abundance carries little weight. The chain recombines TRBV18 with TRBJ2-5; D is undetermined. Per germline, CDR1 KGHSH and CDR2 LQKENI. Trimming cost V 4 bases and J 2 bases, with 5 bases left between them. The CDR3 is 12 residues long. The CDR3 reads CASSLRQETQYF. CDR3 coding DNA: TGTGCCAGCTCACTGCGTCAAGAGACCCAGTACTTC.

This clonotype appeared many times. This beta chain is an off-target read within a library intended for alpha chains, so its frequency means little. The rearrangement uses TRBV12-3 or TRBV12-4 and TRBJ1-4; D gene uncertain. V lost 1 base and J 0 bases, leaving 9 bases between the germline ends. This CDR3 is 16 amino acids long. The CDR3 nucleotides read TGTGCCAGCAGTTTAGGGGCAGCTGCAACTAATGAAAAACTGTTTTTT. Encoded protein: CASSLGAAATNEKLFF.

By share, this clonotype counts as medium-sized. Since the library was made to target alpha chains, this beta chain is a stray read and its abundance is not meaningful. V usage is TRBV12-3 or TRBV12-4 and J usage is TRBJ2-3; D perhaps matches TRBD1 (6 bases). Trimming stripped 5 bases from V and 2 bases from J, with 14 bases between. CDR3 length: 15 amino acids. CDR3 loop: CASSPQGILTDTQYF. CDR3 in DNA: TGTGCCAGCAGTCCACAGGGAATACTCACAGATACGCAGTATTTT.

This clonotype is deemed medium-sized. This beta chain is off target for a library built for alpha chains, so its abundance means little. This chain joins TRBV5-5 and TRBJ1-6, with D possibly matching TRBD1 (5 bases). Germline CDR1 is SGHKS and CDR2 is YYEKEE (reference sequence). With 3 bases removed from V and 7 bases from J, the gap between germline ends came to 11 bases. The CDR3 has 14 amino acids. For the CDR3, the DNA is TGTGCCAGCAGCTATACATGGGGGAATTCACCCCTCCACTTT. Protein: CASSYTWGNSPLHF.

Many counts were recorded for this clonotype. For a library built for alpha chains, this beta chain is a stray read; little rests on its size. The V call is TRBV28, the J call TRBJ2-2; D gene uncertain. This CDR3 region has 13 residues. Trimming removed 1 base at V and 1 base at J, with 1 base between. Germline V lookup: CDR1 MDHEN, CDR2 SYDVKM. The DNA for the CDR3 is TGTGCCAGCAGTTTATTGAACACCGGGGAGCTGTTTTTT. This sequence encodes CASSLLNTGELFF.

This clonotype is deemed medium-sized (0.01 to 0.1%). This beta chain is off target for a library built for alpha chains, so its abundance means little. V usage is TRBV3-1 and J usage is TRBJ2-1, with D hard to call. V was pared by 4 bases and J by 8 bases, with 12 bases between. This CDR3 is 13 amino acids long. Looked up from germline, CDR1 is LGHDT and CDR2 is YNNKEL (reference sequence). CDR3 sequence: CASSPLTDDEQFF. Written as DNA, the CDR3 is TGTGCCAGCAGCCCCTTGACGGACGATGAGCAGTTCTTC.

This clonotype turned up a few times. A library prepared for alpha chains yielded this beta chain as an off-target read; its size is of little meaning. In DNA form, the CDR3 reads TGTGCCAGCAGCGTAGACACCGGGGAGCTGTTTTTT. Its translation is CASSVDTGELFF. The gene calls are TRBV9 and TRBJ2-2; D unresolved. CDR1 is SGDLS and CDR2 is YYNGEE in the germline V gene. V lost 0 bases and J 3 bases, leaving 0 bases between the germline ends. The CDR3 spans 12 residues.

This clonotype was seen at least ten times. This beta chain is a stray sequence in a library constructed for alpha chains; its clone size is not meaningful. This chain joins TRBV5-5 and TRBJ2-7; 7 positions match TRBD1. CDR1 and CDR2 from the germline V gene are SGHKS and YYEKEE (reference sequence). The V gene end was trimmed by 4 bases and the J gene end by 7 bases; junction bases not matched to a gene: 11. This CDR3 comprises 14 residues. CDR3 residues: CASSRLDRVGEQYF. DNA for the CDR3: TGTGCCAGCAGCCGTTTAGACAGGGTCGGGGAGCAGTACTTC. The full variable domain, its missing parts supplied by reference TRBV5-5 and TRBJ2-7, is DAGVTQSPTHLIKTRGQQVTLRCSPISGHKSVSWYQQVLGQGPQFIFQYYEKEERGRGNFPDRFSARQFPNYSSELNVNALLLGDSALYLCASSRLDRVGEQYFGPGTRLTVT.